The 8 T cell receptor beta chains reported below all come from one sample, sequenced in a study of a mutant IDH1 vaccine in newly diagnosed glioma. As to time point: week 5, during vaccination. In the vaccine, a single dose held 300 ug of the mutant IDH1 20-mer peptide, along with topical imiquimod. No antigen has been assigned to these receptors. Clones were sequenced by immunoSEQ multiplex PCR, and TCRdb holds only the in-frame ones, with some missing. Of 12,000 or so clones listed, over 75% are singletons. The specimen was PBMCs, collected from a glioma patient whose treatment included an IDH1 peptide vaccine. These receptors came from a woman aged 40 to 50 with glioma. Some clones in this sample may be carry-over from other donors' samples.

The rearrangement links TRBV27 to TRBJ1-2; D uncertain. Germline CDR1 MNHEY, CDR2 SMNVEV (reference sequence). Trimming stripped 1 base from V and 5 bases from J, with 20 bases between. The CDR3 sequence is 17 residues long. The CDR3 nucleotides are TGTGCCAGCAGTTTATTTGGGCAGCCGCTCGGTCAATATGGCTACACCTTC. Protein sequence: CASSLFGQPLGQYGYTF.

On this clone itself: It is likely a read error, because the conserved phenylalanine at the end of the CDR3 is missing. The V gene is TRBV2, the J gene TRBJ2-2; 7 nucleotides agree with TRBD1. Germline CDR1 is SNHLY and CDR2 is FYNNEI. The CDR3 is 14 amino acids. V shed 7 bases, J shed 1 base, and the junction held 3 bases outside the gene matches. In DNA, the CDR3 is TGTGCCAGCATCGGGACAGAGAACACCGGGGAGCTGTTTTTA. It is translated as CASIGTENTGELFL.

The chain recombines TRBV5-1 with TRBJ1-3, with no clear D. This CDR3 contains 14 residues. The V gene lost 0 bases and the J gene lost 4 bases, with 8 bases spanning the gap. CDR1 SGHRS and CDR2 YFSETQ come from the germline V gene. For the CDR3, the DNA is TGCGCCAGCAGCTTGGTAGGGATAGGAAACACCATATATTTT. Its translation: CASSLVGIGNTIYF.

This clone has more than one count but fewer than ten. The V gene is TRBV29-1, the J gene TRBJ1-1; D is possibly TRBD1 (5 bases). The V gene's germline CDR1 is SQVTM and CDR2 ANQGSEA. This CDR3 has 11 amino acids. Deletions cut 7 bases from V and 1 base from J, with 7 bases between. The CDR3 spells CSGDRNTEAFF. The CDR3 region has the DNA TGCAGCGGTGACAGGAACACTGAAGCTTTCTTT.

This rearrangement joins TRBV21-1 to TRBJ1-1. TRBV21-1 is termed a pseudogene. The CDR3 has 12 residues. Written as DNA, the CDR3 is TGTGCCAGCAGCAAAACGGACACTGAAGCTTTCTTT. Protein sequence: CASSKTDTEAFF.

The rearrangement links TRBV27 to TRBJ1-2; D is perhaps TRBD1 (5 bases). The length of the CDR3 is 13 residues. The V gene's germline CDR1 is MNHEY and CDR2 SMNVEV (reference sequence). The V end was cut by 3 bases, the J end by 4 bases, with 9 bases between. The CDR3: CASSLGGGYGYTF. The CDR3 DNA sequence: TGTGCCAGCAGTTTGGGGGGGGGCTATGGCTACACCTTC.

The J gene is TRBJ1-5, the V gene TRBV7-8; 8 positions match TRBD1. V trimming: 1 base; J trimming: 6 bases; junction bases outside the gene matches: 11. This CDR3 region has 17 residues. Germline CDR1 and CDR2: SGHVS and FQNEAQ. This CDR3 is CASSLGTGYRLGQPQHF. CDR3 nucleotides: TGTGCCAGCAGCTTAGGGACAGGGTATAGGCTTGGTCAGCCCCAGCATTTT. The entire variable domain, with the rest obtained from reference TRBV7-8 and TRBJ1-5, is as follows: GAGVSQSPRYKVAKRGQDVALRCDPISGHVSLFWYQQALGQGPEFLTYFQNEAQLDKSGLPSDRFFAERPEGSVSTLKIQRTQQEDSAVYLCASSLGTGYRLGQPQHFGDGTRLSIL.

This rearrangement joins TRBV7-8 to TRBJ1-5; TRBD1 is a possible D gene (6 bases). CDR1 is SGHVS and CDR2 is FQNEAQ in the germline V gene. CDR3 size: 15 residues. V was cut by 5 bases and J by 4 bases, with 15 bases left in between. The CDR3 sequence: CASSRGAGGNQPQHF. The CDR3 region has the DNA TGTGCCAGCAGCCGGGGGGCAGGAGGAAATCAGCCCCAGCATTTT.